This entry features one T cell receptor (beta chain) sequence. V was cut by 2 bases and J by 4 bases, with 23 bases left in between. Germline loops: CDR1 MNHNS, CDR2 SASEGT. The CDR3 sequence is 18 residues long. The data stem from a study of cytomegalovirus exposure and HLA in healthy donors. The primer mix had 60 Vbeta and 13 Jbeta primers. Sequencing was performed with immunoSEQ multiplex PCR; in TCRdb, only in-frame clones are kept and a portion is missing. This sample's clone table lists about 84,000 clones. V usage is TRBV6-1 and J usage is TRBJ1-1; D call uncertain. Sequenced input: PBMCs. The sequence was obtained from a man between 50 and 59 years old in good health and CMV-seronegative. The CDR3 nucleotides read TGTGCCAGCAGTGAACTCACTACCATCCAGGTAGGGAGCACTGAAGCTTTCTTT. Amino acid sequence: CASSELTTIQVGSTEAFF.